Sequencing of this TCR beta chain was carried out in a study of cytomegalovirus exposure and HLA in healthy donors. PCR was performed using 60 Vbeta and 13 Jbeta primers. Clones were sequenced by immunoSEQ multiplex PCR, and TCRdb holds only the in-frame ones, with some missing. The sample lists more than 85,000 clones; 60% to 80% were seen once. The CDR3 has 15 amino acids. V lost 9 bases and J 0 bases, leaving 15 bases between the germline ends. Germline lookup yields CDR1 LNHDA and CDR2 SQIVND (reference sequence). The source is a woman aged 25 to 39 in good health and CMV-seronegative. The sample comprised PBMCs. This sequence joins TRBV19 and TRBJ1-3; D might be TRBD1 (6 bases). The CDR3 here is CASRTAFSSGNTIYF. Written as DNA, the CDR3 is TGTGCCAGCAGGACAGCTTTTTCCTCTGGAAACACCATATATTTT. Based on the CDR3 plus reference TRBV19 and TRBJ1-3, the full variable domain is DGGITQSPKYLFRKEGQNVTLSCEQNLNHDAMYWYRQDPGQGLRLIYYSQIVNDFQKGDIAEGYSVSREKKESFPLTVTSAQKNPTAFYLCASRTAFSSGNTIYFGEGSWLTVV.